The rows below give T cell receptor beta chains drawn from one sample of a study of T-cell reconstitution after alpha-beta-depleted transplantation in children. TCRdb recomputed calls from the PCR reads with MiXCR, one row per CDR3 protein. Of around 380,000 distinct CDR3 sequences in the sample, roughly 11% are singletons; the top ten hold 4.5% to 6%. Sequencing used PBMCs from the stem cell graft donor, obtained from the stem cell graft. These TCRs come from a human donor who donated a stem cell graft to a child with acute myeloid leukemia. The conserved cysteine and the conserved F or W are not part of the CDR3 here. D genes are given only for firm matches.

d_call j_call v_call cdr3_aa
- TRBJ2-5 TRBV15 ATSRGSRQYQETQY
- TRBJ1-1 TRBV6-1 ASSEGLENTEAF
TRBD1 TRBJ1-2 TRBV12-3/TRBV12-4 ASSLARGFGYT
- TRBJ2-2 TRBV2 ASSGTRGGELF
- TRBJ1-1 TRBV7-8 ASSHGPSSEAF
TRBD2 TRBJ2-1 TRBV6-5 ASSYLSGGSSYNEQF
- TRBJ1-6 TRBV5-5 ASSLDWGSSYNSPLH
TRBD2 TRBJ2-1 TRBV6-1 ASSEARDYSSYNEQF
- TRBJ1-4 TRBV5-1 ASSQGRFEKLF
- TRBJ2-2 TRBV12-3/TRBV12-4 ASKGTDVGGELF
- TRBJ2-7 TRBV21-1 ASGSRGGAVEQY
- TRBJ2-5 TRBV29-1 SVPQAGVPRETQY
- TRBJ2-1 TRBV3-1 ASSQVIGARNEQF
- TRBJ2-1 TRBV7-9 ASSPPGRPENEQF
- TRBJ2-5 TRBV27 ASSFGGRETQY
TRBD2 TRBJ2-1 TRBV29-1 SVESSGRGGEQF
- TRBJ2-7 TRBV25-1 ASSERGSYEQY
- TRBJ2-7 TRBV6-2/TRBV6-3 ASRSSRGDAYEQY
TRBD1 TRBJ2-1 TRBV18 ASSRVDRGAGAYNEQF
- TRBJ2-5 TRBV29-1 SVVEETQY
- TRBJ2-1 TRBV9 ASSVALNEQF
TRBD2 TRBJ2-1 TRBV15 ATSPRGGEREGRVGHNEQF
- TRBJ2-2 TRBV24-1 APPLSLCTGELF
TRBD1 TRBJ1-5 TRBV19 ASSTRTGGQPQH
- TRBJ2-2 TRBV20-1 SATPSYTGELF
TRBD2 TRBJ2-1 TRBV10-3 AISESAGVTGYNEQF
TRBD2 TRBJ2-3 TRBV20-1 SAANVAGENTDTQY
- TRBJ2-5 TRBV7-2 ASSFIQGETQY
- TRBJ2-3 TRBV11-3 ASSRRQRDTDTQY
- TRBJ1-3 TRBV20-1 SARTGLQNTIY
TRBD2 TRBJ2-1 TRBV14 ASSLIAGGFDEQF
TRBD2 TRBJ2-3 TRBV10-3 AIRPTAGGSTDTQY
- TRBJ2-3 TRBV21-1 ASSKVISLALRTDTQY
- TRBJ2-5 TRBV10-3 AISDMIETQY
- TRBJ2-5 TRBV5-1 ASSQGLEKETQY
- TRBJ1-1 TRBV29-1 SVDERNTEAF
- TRBJ2-1 TRBV7-2 ASSLAGGFYEQF
- TRBJ2-7 TRBV4-1 ASSPVGGWGEQY
TRBD1 TRBJ2-4 TRBV5-5 ASGLGQGLNIQY
TRBD2 TRBJ2-2 TRBV5-1 ASSSGTSGRNTGELF
TRBD2 TRBJ2-7 TRBV4-3 ASSQVGTSGEREQY
- TRBJ2-1 TRBV5-1 ASSLDLVGYNEQF
TRBD1 TRBJ2-2 TRBV10-3 AIKGTGNTGELF
- TRBJ1-3 TRBV20-1 RVSRGYRAYGSGNTIY
- TRBJ2-3 TRBV27 ASQGRNGYTQY
TRBD2 TRBJ2-1 TRBV29-1 SVEPSFVREGPNEQF